This T cell receptor (beta chain) was recorded in a study of blood T cell repertoires in COVID-19. Germline loops: CDR1 MNHEY, CDR2 SVGAGI. The CDR3 contains 13 residues. V lost 2 bases and J lost 11, with 15 bases in between. Assay: immunoSEQ multiplex PCR; the TCRdb copy retains only in-frame clones and omits some. This sample carries approximately 110,000 clones, about 87% of them seen once, and the ten largest clones take roughly 7%. This clonotype was obtained from a woman aged 45-60 years with acute or convalescent COVID-19. This chain joins TRBV6-5 and TRBJ1-1; D not certain. Sample: peripheral blood. CDR3 sequence reads: CASSYTPRGMAFF. CDR3 sequence (DNA): TGTGCCAGCAGTTACACACCCCGGGGTATGGCTTTCTTT.